A single sample is the source of the 14 T cell receptor beta chains below, sequenced in a study of early T cells in non-severe SARS-CoV-2 infection. TCRdb used MiXCR to reprocess the 5' RACE reads, holding one entry per CDR3 protein. The table shows more than 65,000 distinct CDR3 sequences, with 9.5% to 15% occurring only once. Material for sequencing was whole blood. All receptors come from an adult who was a healthcare worker with PCR-confirmed SARS-CoV-2 infection or an uninfected control (not recorded which).

This clonotype occurred many times. This chain links TRBV3-1 with TRBJ2-3; D uncertain. The CDR3 has 14 residues. The V gene's germline CDR1 is LGHDT and CDR2 YNNKEL (reference sequence). V lost 0 bases and J lost 1, with 5 bases in between. CDR3 sequence reads: CASSQDQGTDTQYF. The CDR3 DNA reads TGTGCCAGCAGCCAAGATCAGGGCACAGATACGCAGTATTTT.

V usage is TRBV6-5 and J usage is TRBJ1-1, with 7 bases that match TRBD1. V was clipped by 0 bases and J by 1 base; unmatched bases: 5. The germline V gene has CDR1 MNHEY and CDR2 SVGAGI. The CDR3 loop spans 16 amino acids. The CDR3 region is CASSYSNYRGNTEAFF. CDR3 DNA sequence: TGTGCCAGCAGTTACTCTAACTACAGGGGGAACACTGAAGCTTTCTTT.

The V gene is TRBV6-4, the J gene TRBJ2-3; 8 bases match TRBD2. The CDR3 runs 14 residues. Trimming cost V 3 bases and J 2 bases; bases outside gene matches: 1. Germline CDR1 MRHNA, CDR2 SNTAGT. CDR3 sequence reads: CASSEAGDTDTQYF. The CDR3 region has the DNA TGTGCCAGCAGTGAAGCGGGAGACACAGATACGCAGTATTTT.

The CDR3 nucleotides read TGTGCCAGCAGCCGTCAGCCGAACACTGAAGCTTTCTTT. This sequence encodes CASSRQPNTEAFF. The rearrangement links TRBV16 to TRBJ1-1, with D hard to call. The length of the CDR3 is 13 residues. V was trimmed by 4 bases and J by 1 base, leaving 7 bases between them. The germline CDR1 and CDR2 sequences are KGHSY and FQNENV. Looking up the rest from reference TRBV16 and TRBJ1-1 gives the full variable domain: GEEVAQTPKHLVRGEGQKAKLYCAPIKGHSYVFWYQQVLKNEFKFLISFQNENVFDETGMPKERFSAKCLPNSPCSLEIQATKLEDSAVYFCASSRQPNTEAFFGQGTRLTVV.

The J gene is TRBJ2-2, the V gene TRBV9; D unresolved. The ends were cut back, 3 bases at V and 2 bases at J, with 5 bases in the middle. Germline V CDR1 and CDR2: SGDLS, YYNGEE. The CDR3 covers 13 residues. The CDR3 reads CASSGLNTGELFF. The CDR3 DNA reads TGTGCCAGCAGCGGACTTAACACCGGGGAGCTGTTTTTT.

The sample holds many counts of this clonotype. The J gene is TRBJ2-3, the V gene TRBV7-8; 8 bases agree with TRBD1. The CDR3 is made up of 15 amino acids. V shed 5 bases and J 2 bases; nucleotides not matched to a gene: 6. CDR1 and CDR2 from the germline V gene are SGHVS and FQNEAQ. The CDR3 loop reads CASSLTGAYTDTQYF. The CDR3 DNA reads as TGTGCCAGCAGCCTGACAGGGGCCTACACAGATACGCAGTATTTT.

This clonotype has only one observation. The V call is TRBV29-1, the J call TRBJ1-1; maybe TRBD1 (6 bases). The CDR3 spans 14 residues. The V and J ends lost 6 bases and 4 bases respectively, with 18 bases between them. CDR1 and CDR2 (germline): SQVTM, ANQGSEA. Here the CDR3 reads CSVTGADSFTEAFF. The DNA of the CDR3 is TGCAGCGTCACGGGGGCAGATAGTTTCACTGAAGCTTTCTTT.

This clonotype was recorded at least ten times. The V gene is TRBV4-2, the J gene TRBJ2-7; 12 positions agree with TRBD2. The V gene end was trimmed by 3 bases and the J gene end by 2 bases; junction bases not matched to a gene: 5. This CDR3 region has 16 residues. Germline V gene data show CDR1 as LGHNA and CDR2 as YNFKEQ. For the CDR3, the DNA is TGTGCCAGCAGCCAGGCGACTAGCGGGGGAACCTACGAGCAGTACTTC. This codes for CASSQATSGGTYEQYF.

This clonotype has a count of ten or more. The J gene is TRBJ2-6, the V gene TRBV7-6; D ambiguous. The germline CDR1 and CDR2 sequences are SGHVS and FNYEAQ. The V gene lost 5 bases and the J gene lost 4 bases, with 15 bases spanning the gap. This CDR3 region has 16 residues. The CDR3 nucleotides read TGTGCCAGCAGCCCCCGTGTGGAGCCCGGGGCCAACGTCCTGACTTTC. Amino acids: CASSPRVEPGANVLTF.

For the CDR3, the DNA is TGTGCCAGTAGGACCGGCGAGGGAATAAACGGCTACACCTTC. The encoded protein is CASRTGEGINGYTF. The chain links TRBV19 to TRBJ1-2, with no clear D. Trimming pared 6 bases from V and 8 bases from J, leaving 19 bases between. The CDR3 contains 14 residues. CDR1 and CDR2 from the germline V gene are LNHDA and SQIVND (reference sequence).

This clonotype was seen ten or more times. The chain recombines TRBV29-1 with TRBJ2-3; D is perhaps TRBD1 or TRBD2 (5 bases each). V gave up 1 base and J gave up 4 bases, with 21 bases separating them. This CDR3 contains 17 residues. Germline values: CDR1 SQVTM, CDR2 ANQGSEA. The CDR3 reads CSVEGSGWGNPADTQYF. Written as DNA, the CDR3 is TGCAGCGTTGAAGGTTCGGGATGGGGCAATCCGGCAGATACGCAGTATTTT.

This clonotype has ten or more counts. V gene TRBV28 combines with J gene TRBJ1-6, with unresolved D. Between the trimmed V and J ends, which lost 3 bases and 10 bases, there was a span of 7 bases. The CDR3 loop spans 12 amino acids. In germline, CDR1 is MDHEN, CDR2 SYDVKM. The CDR3: CASSLVGSPLHF. CDR3 DNA: TGTGCCAGCAGTTTGGTAGGGTCACCCCTCCACTTT.

This clonotype was counted ten times or more. V is TRBV10-2 and J is TRBJ1-1; unclear D gene. The CDR3 extends over 14 amino acids. V was trimmed by 2 bases and J by 5 bases, leaving 12 bases between them. Per the germline V gene, CDR1 is WSHSY and CDR2 is SAAADI. In DNA form, the CDR3 reads TGCGCCAGCAGTGAGGGCAGGTTGAGGACTGAAGCTTTCTTT. Amino acid sequence: CASSEGRLRTEAFF.

The V call is TRBV7-2, the J call TRBJ2-7; TRBD1 agrees at 10 bases. From germline, CDR1 is SGHTA and CDR2 FQGNSA. Germline trimming cut 5 bases from V and 3 bases from J; bases unmatched to any gene: 7. CDR3 size: 15 residues. CDR3 protein: CASSLTGGAYYEQYF. The CDR3 DNA follows: TGTGCCAGCAGCCTGACAGGGGGCGCTTACTACGAGCAGTACTTC.